This entry is about one T cell receptor (beta chain). V lost 0 bases and J 3 bases, leaving 16 bases between the germline ends. This CDR3 has 16 residues. CDR1 is SGHRS, CDR2 YFSETQ, per germline. These data come from a study of cytomegalovirus exposure and HLA in healthy donors. Although they were nominally healthy when sampled, donors likely had unrecorded immune exposures. Amplification used 60 Vbeta primers and 13 Jbeta primers. Method: immunoSEQ multiplex PCR; TCRdb's copy keeps in-frame clones and lacks some. This sample's clone table lists 150,000 or so clones. V gene TRBV5-1 combines with J gene TRBJ2-7; the D gene is possibly TRBD2 (5 bases). The TCR originated in a woman aged 45-65 years in good health and CMV-seronegative. Sequenced input: PBMCs. This CDR3 reads CASSLDDAGVRYEQYF. CDR3 sequence (DNA): TGCGCCAGCAGCTTGGATGATGCCGGGGTTCGCTACGAGCAGTACTTC.